One T cell receptor (beta chain) is described in this entry. The trim removed 6 bases at V and 8 bases at J, leaving 22 bases unmatched. The CDR3 has 18 amino acids. Germline CDR1 is MGHDK and CDR2 is SYGVNS. Assay: immunoSEQ multiplex PCR; the TCRdb copy retains only in-frame clones and omits some. This table holds over 300,000 clones, 90% found once. This sample is drawn from a study of blood T cell repertoires in COVID-19. In the study overall: The samples span acute and convalescent COVID-19 from the United States, Italy and Spain.

Input material: peripheral blood. This clonotype originated in a man aged 18 to 30 with active or convalescent COVID-19. This chain links TRBV25-1 with TRBJ2-1; TRBD2 matches at 7 bases. The CDR3 nucleotides are TGTGCCAGCAGCCAGCTTTGTGGGAGGGCCTCTTTCGGCTATGAGCAGTTCTTC. It is translated as CASSQLCGRASFGYEQFF.